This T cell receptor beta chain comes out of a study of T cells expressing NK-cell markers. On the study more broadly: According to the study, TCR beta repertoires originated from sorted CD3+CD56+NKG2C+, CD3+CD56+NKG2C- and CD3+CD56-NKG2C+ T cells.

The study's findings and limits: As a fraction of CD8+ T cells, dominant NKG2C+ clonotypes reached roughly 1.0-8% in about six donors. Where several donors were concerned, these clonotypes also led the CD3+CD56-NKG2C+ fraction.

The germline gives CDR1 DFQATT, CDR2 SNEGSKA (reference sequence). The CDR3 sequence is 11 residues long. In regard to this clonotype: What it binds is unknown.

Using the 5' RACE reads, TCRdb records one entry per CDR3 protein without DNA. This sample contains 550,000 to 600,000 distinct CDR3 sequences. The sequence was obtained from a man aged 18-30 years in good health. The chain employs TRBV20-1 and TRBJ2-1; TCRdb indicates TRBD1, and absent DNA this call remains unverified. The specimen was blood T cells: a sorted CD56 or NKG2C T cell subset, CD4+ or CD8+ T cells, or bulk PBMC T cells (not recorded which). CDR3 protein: CSAREQGSPFF.